The entry below gives a single T cell receptor (beta chain) sequence along with its context. This specimen comes from a study of Graves' ophthalmopathy and Graves' hyperthyroidism. The ends were cut back, 5 bases at V and 0 bases at J, with 11 bases in the middle. The CDR3 sequence is 15 residues long. RNA transcripts yielded amplified TCR beta CDR3 regions. Second-round multiplex PCR came after a first-round RT-PCR that employed HTBI primers. TCRdb ran MiXCR on the multiplex PCR reads and lists one entry per CDR3 protein. The sample carries approximately 150,000 distinct CDR3 sequences, under 45% recorded once. Ophthalmopathy donors were characterized by moderate-to-severe activity, CAS of at least 3, NOSPECS of at least 4, and duration under 3 months. No donor had other autoimmune disease, uncontrolled infection, pregnancy or lactation. The PBMCs were taken from approximately 9.7 ml of fresh peripheral blood.

The chain links TRBV12-3 or TRBV12-4 to TRBJ2-4; D may be TRBD1 (5 bases). The sequenced sample was peripheral blood. This sequence originates from a man aged 25 to 40 with Graves' ophthalmopathy. Here the CDR3 DNA reads TGTGCCAGCAGTGATTCCAGGGTAGCCAAAAACATTCAGTACTTC. This sequence encodes CASSDSRVAKNIQYF.